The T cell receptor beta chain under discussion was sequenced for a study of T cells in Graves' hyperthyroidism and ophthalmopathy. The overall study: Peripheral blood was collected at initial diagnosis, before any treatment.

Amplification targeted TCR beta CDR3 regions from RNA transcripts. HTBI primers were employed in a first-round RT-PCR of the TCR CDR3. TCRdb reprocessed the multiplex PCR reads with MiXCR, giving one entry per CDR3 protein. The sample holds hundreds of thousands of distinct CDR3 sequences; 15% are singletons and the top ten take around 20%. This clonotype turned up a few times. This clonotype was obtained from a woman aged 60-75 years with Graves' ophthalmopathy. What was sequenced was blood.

CDR3: CASSQDKRGYTF. In DNA form, the CDR3 reads TGTGCCAGCAGCCAAGATAAACGGGGCTACACCTTC. The chain couples TRBV3-1 to TRBJ1-2; D is unclear. In germline, CDR1 is LGHDT, CDR2 YNNKEL (reference sequence). This CDR3 comprises 12 residues. V was clipped by 0 bases and J by 8 bases, with 7 bases between them.